Presented here are 12 T cell receptor beta chains from one specimen sequenced in a study of blood T cell repertoires in COVID-19. Profiled with immunoSEQ multiplex PCR; TCRdb holds only in-frame clones, not every one. The sample shows a few hundred thousand clones, roughly 86% of them seen only once. Sequencing input: peripheral blood. These receptors were obtained from a man aged 55 to 70 with acute or convalescent COVID-19.

J is TRBJ1-1 and V is TRBV28, with 9 bases that match TRBD1. This CDR3 is built from 14 residues. CDR1 is MDHEN and CDR2 is SYDVKM in the germline V gene. V gave up 1 base and J gave up 7 bases; unmatched junction bases: 4. The CDR3 reads CASSLFTGGFEAFF. The CDR3 nucleotides read TGTGCCAGCAGTTTATTTACAGGGGGCTTTGAAGCTTTCTTT.

CDR3 sequence: CSVVWVAGGGDTQYF. The CDR3 region has the DNA TGCAGCGTTGTGTGGGTAGCGGGGGGCGGAGATACGCAGTATTTT. The chain joins TRBV29-1 to TRBJ2-3; 10 positions agree with TRBD2. This CDR3 contains 15 residues. CDR1 SQVTM and CDR2 ANQGSEA come from the germline V gene. V shed 4 bases and J 5 bases; nucleotides not matched to a gene: 9.

The chain links TRBV6-6 to TRBJ1-2; weak D call: TRBD1 (5 bases). CDR3 size: 16 residues. Trimming stripped 2 bases from V and 4 bases from J, with 17 bases between. Germline lookup yields CDR1 MNHNY and CDR2 SVGAGI (reference sequence). The CDR3 DNA follows: TGTGCCAGCAGTTACCCCGGGGGGATGGGGACCTATGGCTACACCTTC. It specifies CASSYPGGMGTYGYTF.

A few counts support this clone. The chain carries TRBV6-5 and TRBJ2-2, with 8 bases aligning to TRBD2. J was trimmed by 5 bases and V by 2 bases; bases with no gene match: 4. Looked up from germline, CDR1 is MNHEY and CDR2 is SVGAGI. The CDR3 is made up of 15 amino acids. CDR3 amino acids: CASSYRRLATGELFF. Written as DNA, the CDR3 is TGTGCCAGCAGTTACCGACGACTAGCGACCGGGGAGCTGTTTTTT.

This clone was observed a handful of times. The genes are TRBV19 and TRBJ1-3; D may be TRBD1 (5 bases). Trimming stripped 2 bases from V and 4 bases from J, with 12 bases between. The CDR3 length is 15 residues. The germline V gene has CDR1 LNHDA and CDR2 SQIVND (reference sequence). CDR3 region: CASSIYLQGGNTIYF. In DNA, the CDR3 is TGTGCCAGTAGTATATATCTCCAGGGAGGAAACACCATATATTTT.

The V gene is TRBV7-2, the J gene TRBJ1-1; D is possibly TRBD1 (6 bases). This CDR3 comprises 15 residues. Germline assignment: CDR1 SGHTA and CDR2 FQGNSA. The V end was cut by 4 bases, the J end by 2 bases, with 14 bases between. CDR3 coding DNA: TGTGCCAGCAGCTCCCAGACAGGACTTAACACTGAAGCTTTCTTT. The encoded protein is CASSSQTGLNTEAFF.

The rearrangement uses TRBV4-3 and TRBJ2-7; 7 bases fit TRBD1. The CDR3 has 14 amino acids. In germline, CDR1 is LGHNA, CDR2 YSLEER. Trimming at V came to 1 base and at J to 3 bases, leaving 3 bases not matched to a gene. The CDR3, as DNA: TGCGCCAGCAGCCAAGCCGCAGGGGGCTACGAGCAGTACTTC. Its protein product is CASSQAAGGYEQYF.

V gene TRBV7-3 combines with J gene TRBJ2-1, with D possibly TRBD2 on 7 matching bases. CDR1 is SGHTA and CDR2 is FQGTGA in the germline V gene. V lost 4 bases and J 5 bases, leaving 15 bases between the germline ends. This CDR3 region has 15 residues. The CDR3 here is CASSSVAGANNEQFF. For the CDR3, the DNA is TGTGCCAGCAGCTCCGTTGCGGGGGCGAACAATGAGCAGTTCTTC.

V usage is TRBV19 and J usage is TRBJ2-7; D perhaps matches TRBD1 (6 bases). Germline CDR1 and CDR2: LNHDA and SQIVND (reference sequence). Trimming left V 4 bases short and J 1 base short, with 11 bases between. This CDR3 has 14 amino acids. The CDR3 region has the DNA TGTGCCAGTAGTACCCCACAGGGTTCCTACGAGCAGTACTTC. Translating it yields CASSTPQGSYEQYF.

The gene calls are TRBV5-1 and TRBJ1-1, with D possibly TRBD1 on 5 matching bases. The CDR3 length is 15 residues. Trimming removed 3 bases from V and 1 base from J, with 13 bases in between. Germline V lookup: CDR1 SGHRS, CDR2 YFSETQ. The CDR3 region has the DNA TGCGCCAGCAGCTCTTTCGGGGGAGGGAACACTGAAGCTTTCTTT. Protein sequence: CASSSFGGGNTEAFF.

This chain links TRBV25-1 with TRBJ2-3; D possibly corresponds to TRBD1 (6 bases). The CDR3 length is 14 residues. CDR1 MGHDK and CDR2 SYGVNS come from the germline V gene. Trimming took 7 bases from V and 2 from J, leaving 13 bases between them. Here the CDR3 DNA reads TGTGCCAGCACGCCGGGACATAACACAGATACGCAGTATTTT. Its translation: CASTPGHNTDTQYF.

The V gene is TRBV28, the J gene TRBJ2-7, with TRBD1 identical over 9 bases. The CDR3 length is 17 residues. The germline V gene has CDR1 MDHEN and CDR2 SYDVKM. Unmatched junction bases numbered 13, after V lost 4 bases and J lost 3 bases. DNA of the CDR3: TGTGCCAGCAGTTCCGTGTTCGTGGGACAGGGAGGCTACGAGCAGTACTTC. Translated, it gives CASSSVFVGQGGYEQYF.